Below, one T cell receptor (beta chain) is given with its context. Antigen specificity is unknown. This sample is part of a study of shared clonotypes between healthy human individuals. Study results and limitations: Some clonotypes were shared by all four sorted-subset donors, while others were not shared. The non-shared ones had lower generation probabilities than the shared ones.

CDR1 SGHKS and CDR2 YYEKEE come from the germline V gene (reference sequence). This CDR3 has 14 amino acids. Trimming cost V 2 bases and J 5 bases, with 14 bases left between them. Sequencing was performed with immunoSEQ multiplex PCR; in TCRdb, only in-frame clones are kept and a portion is missing. In the table there are roughly 1,100,000 clones, about 75% of which are singletons. CD4+ cells underwent separation, giving CD45RA+ naive and CD45RA-negative memory subsets. Sequencing was carried out using memory CD4+ T cells sorted from blood. Subset described: CD45RA-negative fraction. This clonotype originated in a man younger than 35 in good health. The chain uses TRBV5-5 and TRBJ2-7, with D possibly being TRBD2 (6 bases). This CDR3 reads CASSFQWGENEQYF. The CDR3 bases are TGTGCCAGCAGCTTTCAATGGGGGGAAAACGAGCAGTACTTC.